The 9 T cell receptor beta chains given below trace back to one sample, sequenced in a study of blood T cells in healthy people across ages. Through a sample-barcoded 5' primer and a J-beta primer mix, a second PCR was run for roughly 7 to 11 cycles. One entry per CDR3 protein results from TCRdb running MiXCR on the 5' RACE reads. This sample has roughly 1.9 million distinct CDR3 sequences; 39% occur once, and the top ten carry 23%. The sequencing input was blood. These receptors were collected from a human donor in good health.

This sequence joins TRBV20-1 and TRBJ2-7; D is perhaps TRBD2 (5 bases). The CDR3 length is 15 residues. Germline loops: CDR1 DFQATT, CDR2 SNEGSKA (reference sequence). Trimming cost V 0 bases and J 2 bases, with 14 bases left between them. The CDR3 reads CSARDPRTPAYEQYF. CDR3 bases: TGCAGTGCTAGAGACCCGCGGACTCCAGCCTACGAGCAGTACTTC.

This chain connects TRBV6-5 to TRBJ2-7; possible D gene TRBD1, 7 bases. Germline values: CDR1 MNHEY, CDR2 SVGAGI. This CDR3 has 15 residues. Trimming pared 2 bases from V and 1 base from J, leaving 12 bases between. The CDR3 DNA sequence: TGTGCCAGCAGTTACAGACAGGGAGGTTCCTACGAGCAGTACTTC. The encoded protein is CASSYRQGGSYEQYF.

The V and J genes are TRBV5-5 and TRBJ2-5; 10 bases align to TRBD2. Germline CDR1 SGHKS, CDR2 YYEKEE (reference sequence). The CDR3 loop spans 16 amino acids. V gave up 4 bases and J gave up 1 base; unmatched junction bases: 7. CDR3 protein: CASSRTVAGGQETQYF. The DNA of the CDR3 is TGTGCCAGCAGCCGGACGGTAGCGGGGGGCCAAGAGACCCAGTACTTC. Supplemented by reference TRBV5-5 and TRBJ2-5, the full variable domain reads DAGVTQSPTHLIKTRGQQVTLRCSPISGHKSVSWYQQVLGQGPQFIFQYYEKEERGRGNFPDRFSARQFPNYSSELNVNALLLGDSALYLCASSRTVAGGQETQYFGPGTRLLVL.

As for this clonotype: Compared with germline, one end of the junction differs, possibly owing to a read error. Here the CDR3 DNA reads TGCGCCAGCGGCCAAGTGGGGTCGCAGGGGACAGATACGCAGTATTTT. Its translation: CASGQVGSQGTDTQYF. This chain links TRBV4-1 with TRBJ2-3; tentatively, D is TRBD1 (6 bases). The germline CDR1 and CDR2 sequences are MGHRA and YSYEKL. CDR3 length equals 16 residues.

This clonotype was observed a handful of times. The CDR3 reads CASSSAWGMETDTQYF. CDR3 nucleotide sequence: TGTGCCAGCAGTTCCGCCTGGGGGATGGAAACAGATACGCAGTATTTT. The chain has TRBV28 and TRBJ2-3, with D perhaps assigned TRBD1 or TRBD2 (5 bases each). The V and J ends lost 4 bases and 3 bases respectively, with 17 bases between them. The CDR3 is 16 residues long. Germline assignment: CDR1 MDHEN and CDR2 SYDVKM.

The CDR3: CASSHSQGRAGAFF. The CDR3 region has the DNA TGCGCCAGCAGCCACTCTCAGGGAAGGGCGGGAGCTTTCTTT. The J gene is TRBJ1-1, the V gene TRBV4-1, with a weak D call TRBD1 (5 bases). Germline assignment: CDR1 MGHRA and CDR2 YSYEKL. V lost 3 bases and J 10 bases, leaving 18 bases between the germline ends. The CDR3 runs 14 residues.

This clonotype was observed a few times. V is TRBV15 and J is TRBJ2-4; the D gene is possibly TRBD1 (5 bases). The CDR3 runs 13 residues. From germline, CDR1 is LNHNV and CDR2 YYDKDF (reference sequence). V lost 8 bases to trimming and J lost 7 bases, with 15 bases between them. In nucleotides, the CDR3 is TGTGCCACCCGGGCAGAAGGGGCGAACATTCAGTACTTC. It specifies CATRAEGANIQYF.

This clonotype has just a few counts. V and J are TRBV5-1 and TRBJ2-7; the match to TRBD2 covers 9 bases. CDR3 length: 13 residues. With V trimmed by 7 bases and J by 3 bases, 5 bases remained unmatched. CDR1 is SGHRS and CDR2 is YFSETQ in the germline V gene. The CDR3, as DNA: TGCGCCAGCCGGCTAGCGGGGAACTACGAGCAGTACTTC. This translates into CASRLAGNYEQYF.

CDR3 nucleotides: TGCGCCAGCAGCTTGCGGCTCGAACCGGATACGCAGTATTTT. Residues: CASSLRLEPDTQYF. V is TRBV5-1 and J is TRBJ2-3; D uncertain. Looked up from germline, CDR1 is SGHRS and CDR2 is YFSETQ. The V end lost 1 base, the J end lost 6 bases, and 12 bases lay between the germline ends. The CDR3 extends over 14 amino acids.